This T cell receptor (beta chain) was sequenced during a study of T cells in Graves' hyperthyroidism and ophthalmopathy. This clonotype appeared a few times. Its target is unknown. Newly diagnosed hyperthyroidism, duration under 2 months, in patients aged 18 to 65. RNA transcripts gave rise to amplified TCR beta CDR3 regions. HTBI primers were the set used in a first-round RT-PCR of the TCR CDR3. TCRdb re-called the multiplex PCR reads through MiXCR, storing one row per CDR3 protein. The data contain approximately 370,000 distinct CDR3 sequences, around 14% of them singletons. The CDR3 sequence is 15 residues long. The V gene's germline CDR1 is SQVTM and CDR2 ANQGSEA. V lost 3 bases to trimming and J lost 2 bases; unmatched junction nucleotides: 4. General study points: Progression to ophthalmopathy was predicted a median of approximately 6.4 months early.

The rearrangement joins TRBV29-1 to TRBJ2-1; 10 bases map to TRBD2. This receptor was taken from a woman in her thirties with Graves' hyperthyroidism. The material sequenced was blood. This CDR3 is CSVDLAGGTYNEQFF. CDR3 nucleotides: TGCAGCGTTGATTTAGCGGGGGGAACCTACAATGAGCAGTTCTTC.